This entry concerns a single T cell receptor (beta chain). Its antigen is not known. MiXCR was run by TCRdb on the reads, yielding one entry per CDR3 protein. The data show approximately 110,000 distinct CDR3 sequences, around 40% seen once. The CDR3 consists of 13 residues. V dropped 1 base and J dropped 4 bases, with 8 bases sitting between them. Germline V gene sequence: CDR1 SGHRS, CDR2 YFSETQ. This entry belongs to a study of T cell repertoires in cytomegalovirus infection. Across the whole study: The authors used CMV epitopes that were HLA-C-restricted (recently identified) and HLA-B-restricted (well studied). CMV infection plus the matching HLA type was flagged by public TCR beta signatures. General observations from the study: In two of eight donors, the top clonotype was HLA-C-restricted CMV-specific. The cumulative frequency of public TCR beta families identified carriers of CMV plus the relevant HLA.

The chain is built from TRBV5-1 and TRBJ1-1; D is ambiguous. This receptor was obtained from a human donor in good health (CMV status not recorded). Some clones in this sample may be carry-over from other donors' samples. Sample: CD8+ T cells from cultured PBMCs, taken from culture after CMV antigen stimulation. The CDR3 nucleotides are TGCGCCAGCAGCTTGTCTAGGGTCACTGAAGCTTTCTTT. This sequence encodes CASSLSRVTEAFF.